The 14 T cell receptor beta chains below all came from one sample that was sequenced in a study of cytomegalovirus exposure and HLA in healthy donors. The study ran its PCR with 60 Vbeta and 13 Jbeta primers. TCRdb keeps only in-frame clones here, not all; method: immunoSEQ multiplex PCR. This sample yields about 200,000 clones, of which around 79% are seen a single time; about 0.2% belongs to the top ten. The sequenced material came from PBMCs. These receptors came from a girl aged 2 to 10 in good health and CMV-seronegative.

The J gene is TRBJ2-3, the V gene TRBV11-2, with TRBD1 matching over 9 bases. V shed 5 bases, J shed 4 bases, and the junction held 7 bases outside the gene matches. The CDR3 is 15 residues long. Germline loops: CDR1 SGHAT, CDR2 FQNNGV. CDR3 DNA: TGTGCCAGCAGCCGAGGGGACAGGGCGTCAGATACGCAGTATTTT. Its translation is CASSRGDRASDTQYF. The complete variable domain, with remaining parts taken from reference TRBV11-2 and TRBJ2-3, reads EAGVAQSPRYKIIEKRQSVAFWCNPISGHATLYWYQQILGQGPKLLIQFQNNGVVDDSQLPKDRFSAERLKGVDSTLKIQPAKLEDSAVYLCASSRGDRASDTQYFGPGTRLTVL.

V is TRBV9 and J is TRBJ2-7; the match to TRBD2 covers 9 bases. Looked up from germline, CDR1 is SGDLS and CDR2 is YYNGEE. The V gene end was trimmed by 0 bases and the J gene end by 6 bases; junction bases not matched to a gene: 4. This CDR3 is built from 14 residues. CDR3 bases: TGTGCCAGCAGCGTAGGTAGCGGGAGCTTCGAGCAGTACTTC. This translates into CASSVGSGSFEQYF.

This rearrangement joins TRBV14 to TRBJ2-1, with 9 bases matching TRBD2. The V gene end was trimmed by 0 bases and the J gene end by 7 bases; junction bases not matched to a gene: 7. CDR3 length: 16 amino acids. CDR1 and CDR2 from the germline V gene are SGHDN and FVKESK. The CDR3 sequence: CASSQDLSGSLNEQFF. CDR3 in DNA: TGTGCCAGCAGCCAAGATCTTAGCGGGAGTTTAAATGAGCAGTTCTTC. The whole variable domain, remainder taken from reference TRBV14 and TRBJ2-1, is EAGVTQFPSHSVIEKGQTVTLRCDPISGHDNLYWYRRVMGKEIKFLLHFVKESKQDESGMPNNRFLAERTGGTYSTLKVQPAELEDSGVYFCASSQDLSGSLNEQFFGPGTRLTVL.

CDR3 sequence reads: CATLPSYSGVASHEQYF. The CDR3 coding sequence is TGTGCCACCCTTCCCTCATACTCGGGAGTCGCGTCCCACGAGCAGTACTTC. The J gene is TRBJ2-7, the V gene TRBV11-2, with D possibly being TRBD2 (6 bases). The germline V gene encodes CDR1 SGHAT and CDR2 FQNNGV. CDR3 length: 17 residues. Trimming shortened V by 10 bases and J by 5 bases, and 30 bases separated the two germline ends.

The V call is TRBV11-3, the J call TRBJ1-1; D is uncertain. The CDR3 sequence is 13 residues long. V was pared by 5 bases and J by 1 base, with 8 bases between. Germline assignment: CDR1 SGHNT and CDR2 YENEEA. CDR3 in amino acids: CASSPGRNTEAFF. As DNA, the CDR3 is TGTGCCAGCAGCCCGGGGAGGAACACTGAAGCTTTCTTT.

The chain recombines TRBV19 with TRBJ1-5, with D possibly TRBD1 on 5 matching bases. The CDR3 has 14 residues. Germline V gene lookup returns CDR1 LNHDA and CDR2 SQIVND (reference sequence). The V end was cut by 3 bases, the J end by 9 bases, with 15 bases between. The CDR3 nucleotides are TGTGCCAGTAGTATTATCGACAGCGCGTGGCCCCAGCATTTT. Protein sequence: CASSIIDSAWPQHF.

The V and J genes are TRBV15 and TRBJ2-7; tentatively, D is TRBD2 (5 bases). The CDR3 has 12 amino acids. V gave up 5 bases and J gave up 3 bases, with 8 bases separating them. Germline loops: CDR1 LNHNV, CDR2 YYDKDF (reference sequence). The CDR3 coding sequence is TGTGCCACCAGCCGGGATCACTACGAGCAGTACTTC. This encodes CATSRDHYEQYF.

This clone was seen a single time. The CDR3 DNA is TGCGCCAGCAGTGGACTTAGTTACAATGAGCAGTTCTTC. Translated, it gives CASSGLSYNEQFF. The chain links TRBV10-1 to TRBJ2-1; no clear D. CDR3 length: 13 amino acids. Trimming removed 4 bases from V and 4 bases from J, with 8 bases in between. Germline V gene lookup returns CDR1 WNHNN and CDR2 SYGVQD (reference sequence).

The J gene is TRBJ2-7, the V gene TRBV4-1, with TRBD2 matching over 11 bases. CDR1 is MGHRA and CDR2 is YSYEKL in the germline V gene. The CDR3 contains 14 residues. Losses at the gene ends were 6 bases for V and 4 bases for J; bases not matched to a gene: 5. The CDR3 DNA reads TGCGCCAGCAGTTGGGGACTAGCGGAATACGAGCAGTACTTC. Protein: CASSWGLAEYEQYF.

V and J are TRBV5-4 and TRBJ2-5, with D unresolved. Trimming left V 2 bases short and J 1 base short, with 12 bases between. Germline V gives CDR1 SGHNT, CDR2 YYREEE (reference sequence). The CDR3 sequence is 15 residues long. CDR3 sequence: CASSFGTVPQETQYF. The CDR3 nucleotides are TGTGCCAGCAGCTTTGGTACAGTACCCCAAGAGACCCAGTACTTC. Full variable domain (remainder filled in from reference TRBV5-4 and TRBJ2-5): ETGVTQSPTHLIKTRGQQVTLRCSSQSGHNTVSWYQQALGQGPQFIFQYYREEENGRGNFPPRFSGLQFPNYSSELNVNALELDDSALYLCASSFGTVPQETQYFGPGTRLLVL.

This clone showed up just a few times. This chain joins TRBV29-1 and TRBJ1-1, with no clear D. This CDR3 is 14 amino acids long. From germline, CDR1 is SQVTM and CDR2 ANQGSEA. V was shortened by 1 base and J by 1 base, with 10 bases between the two germline ends. Here the CDR3 DNA reads TGCAGCGTTGAAGGGCAGAGGGAGAACACTGAAGCTTTCTTT. Its protein product is CSVEGQRENTEAFF.

V is TRBV7-2 and J is TRBJ2-5; 11 bases agree with TRBD2. Trimming at V came to 10 bases and at J to 11 bases, leaving 15 bases not matched to a gene. The CDR3 runs to 14 residues. CDR1 is SGHTA, CDR2 FQGNSA, per germline. The CDR3 DNA reads TGTGCCACCCAAGAGCGTAGCGGGAGGGCAGAGCAGTACTTC. The encoded protein is CATQERSGRAEQYF.

This clone was counted between two and nine times. V usage is TRBV7-9 and J usage is TRBJ2-5, with 7 bases lining up with TRBD2. V shed 5 bases, J shed 1 base, and the junction held 10 bases outside the gene matches. The CDR3 totals 16 residues. Germline V gives CDR1 SEHNR, CDR2 FQNEAQ (reference sequence). In DNA form, the CDR3 reads TGTGCCAGCAGCCATCAATTCGGGACTACCCAAGAGACCCAGTACTTC. This translates into CASSHQFGTTQETQYF.

This rearrangement joins TRBV15 to TRBJ1-2, with D perhaps matching TRBD1 (6 bases). In germline, CDR1 is LNHNV, CDR2 YYDKDF (reference sequence). This CDR3 region has 17 residues. Deletions cut 2 bases from V and 2 bases from J, with 18 bases between. The CDR3 sequence is CATSRYKQGSSNYGYTF. CDR3 coding DNA: TGTGCCACCAGCAGATACAAACAGGGATCAAGCAACTATGGCTACACCTTC. Full variable domain (rest looked up from reference TRBV15 and TRBJ1-2): DAMVIQNPRYQVTQFGKPVTLSCSQTLNHNVMYWYQQKSSQAPKLLFHYYDKDFNNEADTPDNFQSRRPNTSFCFLDIRSPGLGDTAMYLCATSRYKQGSSNYGYTFGSGTRLTVV.